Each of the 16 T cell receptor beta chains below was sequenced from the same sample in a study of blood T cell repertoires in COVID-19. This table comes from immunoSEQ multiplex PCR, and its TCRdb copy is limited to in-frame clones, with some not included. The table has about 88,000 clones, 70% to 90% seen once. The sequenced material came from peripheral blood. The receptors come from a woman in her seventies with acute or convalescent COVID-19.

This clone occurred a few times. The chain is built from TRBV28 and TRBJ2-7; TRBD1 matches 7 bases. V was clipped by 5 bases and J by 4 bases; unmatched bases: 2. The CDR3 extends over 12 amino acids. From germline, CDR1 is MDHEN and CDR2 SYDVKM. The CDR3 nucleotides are TGTGCCAGCAGTGTGGGACAGTACGAGCAGTACGTC. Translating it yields CASSVGQYEQYV.

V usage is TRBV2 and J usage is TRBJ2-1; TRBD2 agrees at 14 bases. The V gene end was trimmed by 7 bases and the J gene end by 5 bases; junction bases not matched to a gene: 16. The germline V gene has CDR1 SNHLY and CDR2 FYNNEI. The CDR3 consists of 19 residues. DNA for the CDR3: TGTGCCAGCATTCGAAGGACAGGGGGACTAGCGGGAGACCACAATGAGCAGTTCTTC. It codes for CASIRRTGGLAGDHNEQFF.

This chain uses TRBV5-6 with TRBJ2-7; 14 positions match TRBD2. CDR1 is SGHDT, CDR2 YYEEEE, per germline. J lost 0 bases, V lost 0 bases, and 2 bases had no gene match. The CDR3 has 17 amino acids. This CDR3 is CASSLGGTSGSSYEQYV. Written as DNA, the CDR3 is TGTGCCAGCAGCTTGGGGGGGACTAGCGGGAGCTCCTACGAGCAGTACGTC.

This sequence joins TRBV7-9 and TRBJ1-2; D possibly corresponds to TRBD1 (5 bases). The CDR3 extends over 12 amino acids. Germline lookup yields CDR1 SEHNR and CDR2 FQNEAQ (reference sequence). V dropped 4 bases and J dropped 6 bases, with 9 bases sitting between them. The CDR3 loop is CASSWGGDGYTF. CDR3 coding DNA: TGTGCCAGCAGCTGGGGAGGGGATGGCTACACCTTC.

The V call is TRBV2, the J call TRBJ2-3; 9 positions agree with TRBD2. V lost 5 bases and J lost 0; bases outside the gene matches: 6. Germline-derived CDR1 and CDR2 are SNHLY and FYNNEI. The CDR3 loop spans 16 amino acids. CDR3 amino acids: CASSSRTSASTDTQYF. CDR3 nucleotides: TGTGCCAGCAGTAGCCGGACTAGCGCCAGCACAGATACGCAGTATTTT. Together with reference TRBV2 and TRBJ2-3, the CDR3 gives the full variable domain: EPEVTQTPSHQVTQMGQEVILRCVPISNHLYFYWYRQILGQKVEFLVSFYNNEISEKSEIFDDQFSVERPDGSNFTLKIRSTKLEDSAMYFCASSSRTSASTDTQYFGPGTRLTVL.

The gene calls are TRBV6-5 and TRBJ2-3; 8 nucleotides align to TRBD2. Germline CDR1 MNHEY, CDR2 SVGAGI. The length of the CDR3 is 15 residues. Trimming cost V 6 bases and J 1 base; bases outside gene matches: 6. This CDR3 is CASRVAGTRTDTQYF. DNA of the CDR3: TGTGCCAGCAGAGTAGCGGGGACACGCACAGATACGCAGTATTTT.

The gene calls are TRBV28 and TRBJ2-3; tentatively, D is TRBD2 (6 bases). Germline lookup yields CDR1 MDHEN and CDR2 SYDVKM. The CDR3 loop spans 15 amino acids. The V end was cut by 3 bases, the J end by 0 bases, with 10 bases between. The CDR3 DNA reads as TGTGCCAGCAGTTTGGCGGGGACTAGCACAGATACGCAGTATTTT. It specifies CASSLAGTSTDTQYF. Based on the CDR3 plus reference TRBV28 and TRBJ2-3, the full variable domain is DVKVTQSSRYLVKRTGEKVFLECVQDMDHENMFWYRQDPGLGLRLIYFSYDVKMKEKGDIPEGYSVSREKKERFSLILESASTNQTSMYLCASSLAGTSTDTQYFGPGTRLTVL.

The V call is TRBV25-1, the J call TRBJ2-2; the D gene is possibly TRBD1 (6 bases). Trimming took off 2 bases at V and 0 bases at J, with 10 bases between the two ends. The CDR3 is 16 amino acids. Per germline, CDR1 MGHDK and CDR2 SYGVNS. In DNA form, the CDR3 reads TGTGCCAGCAGTGAAGGGTACAGGGCGAACACCGGGGAGCTGTTTTTT. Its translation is CASSEGYRANTGELFF.

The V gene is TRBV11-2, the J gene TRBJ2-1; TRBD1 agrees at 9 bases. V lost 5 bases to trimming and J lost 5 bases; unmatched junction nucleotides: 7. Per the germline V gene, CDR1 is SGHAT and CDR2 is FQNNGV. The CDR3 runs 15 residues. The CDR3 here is CASSTRQGVDNEQFF. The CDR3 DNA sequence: TGTGCCAGCAGCACACGACAGGGGGTGGACAATGAGCAGTTCTTC. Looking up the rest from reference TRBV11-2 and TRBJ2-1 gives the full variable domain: EAGVAQSPRYKIIEKRQSVAFWCNPISGHATLYWYQQILGQGPKLLIQFQNNGVVDDSQLPKDRFSAERLKGVDSTLKIQPAKLEDSAVYLCASSTRQGVDNEQFFGPGTRLTVL.

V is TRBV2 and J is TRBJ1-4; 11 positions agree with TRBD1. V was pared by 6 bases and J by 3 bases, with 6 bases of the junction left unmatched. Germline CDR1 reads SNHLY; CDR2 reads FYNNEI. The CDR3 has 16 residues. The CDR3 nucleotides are TGTGCCAGCAGGCGGGACAGGGGGGCGGCTAATGAAAAACTGTTTTTT. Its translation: CASRRDRGAANEKLFF.

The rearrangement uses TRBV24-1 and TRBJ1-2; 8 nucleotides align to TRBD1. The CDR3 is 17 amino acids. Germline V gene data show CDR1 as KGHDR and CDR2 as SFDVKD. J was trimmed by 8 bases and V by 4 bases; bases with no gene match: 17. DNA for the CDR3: TGTGCCACCAGTGACCCTAAGACAGGGGACGAAGAAATGGGCTACACCTTC. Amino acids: CATSDPKTGDEEMGYTF.

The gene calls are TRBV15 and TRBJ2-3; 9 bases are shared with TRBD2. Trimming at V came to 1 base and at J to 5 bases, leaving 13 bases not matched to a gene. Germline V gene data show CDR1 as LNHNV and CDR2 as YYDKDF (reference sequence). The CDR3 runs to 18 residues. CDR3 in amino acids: CATSRAPPGGGAIDTQYF. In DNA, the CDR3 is TGTGCCACCAGCAGAGCTCCCCCGGGCGGGGGGGCAATAGATACGCAGTATTTT.

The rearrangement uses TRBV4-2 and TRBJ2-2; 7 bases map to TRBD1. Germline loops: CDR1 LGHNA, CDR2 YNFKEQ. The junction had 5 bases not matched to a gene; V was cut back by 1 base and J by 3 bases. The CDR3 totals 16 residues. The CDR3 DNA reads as TGTGCCAGCAGCCAAGCCTACAGGGGAGACACCGGGGAGCTGTTTTTT. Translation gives CASSQAYRGDTGELFF.

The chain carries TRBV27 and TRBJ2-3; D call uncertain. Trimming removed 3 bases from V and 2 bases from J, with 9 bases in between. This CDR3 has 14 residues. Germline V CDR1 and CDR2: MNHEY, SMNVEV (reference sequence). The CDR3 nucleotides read TGTGCCAGCAGTTTCGACTCCTTCACAGATACGCAGTATTTT. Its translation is CASSFDSFTDTQYF.

DNA for the CDR3: TGCAGCTCCCGGGACAGGGGCATCGAAAAACTGTTTTTT. This gives the protein CSSRDRGIEKLFF. This chain uses TRBV29-1 with TRBJ1-4, with TRBD1 identical over 10 bases. From germline, CDR1 is SQVTM and CDR2 ANQGSEA. The CDR3 is 13 amino acids. The trim removed 8 bases at V and 8 bases at J, leaving 8 bases unmatched. Together with reference TRBV29-1 and TRBJ1-4, the CDR3 gives the full variable domain: SAVISQKPSRDICQRGTSLTIQCQVDSQVTMMFWYRQQPGQSLTLIATANQGSEATYESGFVIDKFPISRPNLTFSTLTVSNMSPEDSSIYLCSSRDRGIEKLFFGSGTQLSVL.

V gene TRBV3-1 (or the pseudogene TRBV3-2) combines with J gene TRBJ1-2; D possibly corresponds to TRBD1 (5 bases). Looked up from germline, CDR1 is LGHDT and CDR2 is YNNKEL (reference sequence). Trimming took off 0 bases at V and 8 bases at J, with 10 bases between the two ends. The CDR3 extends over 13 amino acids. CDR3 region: CASSQEWGYGYTF. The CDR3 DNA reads TGTGCCAGCAGCCAAGAGTGGGGCTACGGCTACACCTTC.